The entry below gives a single T cell receptor (beta chain) sequence along with its context. Its cognate antigen is unknown. The data are from a study of cytomegalovirus exposure and HLA in healthy donors. Study-wide results and limits: An analysis done earlier found most TCR beta V segments productive about 87% or about 30% of the time. A missense variant in DCLRE1C was later tied to TCR beta V- and J-gene trimming.

CDR3 length equals 14 residues. V was shortened by 1 base and J by 7 bases, with 11 bases between the two germline ends. Germline V gene sequence: CDR1 MGHRA, CDR2 YSYEKL. Primers included in the PCR were 60 Vbeta and 13 Jbeta primers. Per the study methods: There were tens of millions of unique TCR beta chains by a later count, and approximately 11 million of them were shared. Produced via immunoSEQ multiplex PCR; TCRdb's table is partial and in-frame only. For V, J and clone size, that table is used; D and trimming come from the DNA. This table holds 250,000 or so clones, around 90% found once. The TCR comes from a girl aged 2-9 years in good health and CMV-seronegative. This sequence joins TRBV4-1 and TRBJ1-3; no reliable D call. Sequenced sample: PBMCs. CDR3 coding DNA: TGCGCCAGCAGCCAAGGCGGGTTGTGGAACACCATATATTTT. This encodes CASSQGGLWNTIYF.